Listed below are T cell receptor beta chains from one sample, sequenced in a study of T cell repertoires in cytomegalovirus infection. No antigen is known for these receptors. One entry per CDR3 protein results from TCRdb running MiXCR on the reads. The profile shows fewer than 900,000 distinct CDR3 sequences, 29% of them singletons. The input for sequencing was cultured CD8+ T cells from PBMCs, taken from culture after CMV antigen stimulation. These receptors were collected from a human donor in good health (CMV status not recorded). Some clones in this sample may be carry-over from other donors' samples. CDR3s include the opening cysteine and the closing phenylalanine or tryptophan. A D gene is named only where the DNA matches it firmly. Expanded clones get a size class; other rows say once, few or many, or leave the size out.

d_gene	abundance	j_gene	v_gene	CDR3nt	CDR3aa
NA	NA	TRBJ2-5	TRBV27	TGTGCCAGCAGCCATATCCCCCCGAGTCAAGAGACCCAGTACTTC	CASSHIPPSQETQYF
TRBD1	many	TRBJ2-7	TRBV7-6	TGTGCCAGCAGCTTAGAGAGGACAGGGGGTGGCTACGAGCAGTACTTC	CASSLERTGGGYEQYF
NA	few	TRBJ2-1	TRBV5-5	TGTGCCAGCAGCCGACTCCTGAGCTCCTACAATGAGCAGTTCTTC	CASSRLLSSYNEQFF
NA	NA	TRBJ2-7	TRBV13	TGTGCCAGCAGCCCCACGGCCGGGGCCTCCTACGAGCAGTACTTC	CASSPTAGASYEQYF
TRBD1	NA	TRBJ1-1	TRBV7-9	TGTGCCAGCAGTAGAAGGACAGGCTCGGAGGACACTGAAGCTTTCTTT	CASSRRTGSEDTEAFF
TRBD1	NA	TRBJ2-6	TRBV27	TGTGCCAGCAGTTTAACTAGACAGGGGGTTCCCTCTGGGGCCAACGTCCTGACTTTC	CASSLTRQGVPSGANVLTF
NA	few	TRBJ1-2	TRBV27	TGTGCCAGCAGTCCATCAGGGGCGCGTTATGGCTACACCTTC	CASSPSGARYGYTF
TRBD1	many	TRBJ1-4	TRBV7-2	TGTGCCAGCAGCCCAAGGGACAGCGAGGGAAAACTGTTTTTT	CASSPRDSEGKLFF
TRBD1	NA	TRBJ2-7	TRBV10-3	TGTGCCATCAGGGGGGAGGACAGGGAATACGAGCAGTACTTC	CAIRGEDREYEQYF
TRBD2	NA	TRBJ2-5	TRBV28	TGTGCCAGCAGTCCCAGACTAGCGGGGGGCGGGGAGACCCAGTACTTC	CASSPRLAGGGETQYF
NA	NA	TRBJ1-4	TRBV7-8	TGTGCCAGCAGCAAGACAGCCGCAACTAATGAAAAACTGTTTTTT	CASSKTAATNEKLFF
TRBD1	NA	TRBJ2-1	TRBV3-1	TGTGCCAGCAGCCCACCGGGACAGGAAAGGGATGAGCAGTTCTTC	CASSPPGQERDEQFF
NA	NA	TRBJ1-2	TRBV20-1	TGCAGTGCTAGAAACTATGGCTACACCTTC	CSARNYGYTF
NA	few	TRBJ1-3	TRBV12-3/TRBV12-4	TGTGCCAGCAGTTTGCCCCTAGGATTTGGAAACACCATATATTTT	CASSLPLGFGNTIYF
NA	once	TRBJ2-5	TRBV24-1	TGTGCCACCAGTGGCTGGACCGACGGAGGAGAGACCCAGTACTTC	CATSGWTDGGETQYF
NA	NA	TRBJ2-2	TRBV12-3/TRBV12-4	TGTGCCAGCAGTTTTTCAGCTAGCGTCGGCACCGGGGAGCTGTTTTTT	CASSFSASVGTGELFF
NA	few	TRBJ1-5	TRBV6-9	TGTGCCAGCAGCCGTAAGCCGATCGATAGCAATCAGCCCCAGCATTTT	CASSRKPIDSNQPQHF
NA	NA	TRBJ2-1	TRBV9	TGTGCCAGCACCCCTTGGCGTCATGAGCAGTTCTTC	CASTPWRHEQFF
NA	few	TRBJ2-5	TRBV7-8	TGTGCCAGCAGCGTAGATGTGACCCAGTACTTC	CASSVDVTQYF
TRBD2	few	TRBJ2-5	TRBV4-2	TGTGCCAGCAGTCAAGCGGGGGGAGAAGAGACCCAGTACTTC	CASSQAGGEETQYF
NA	few	TRBJ2-7	TRBV7-9	TGTGCCAGCAGCTTACCCCAACCCGAGCAGTACTTC	CASSLPQPEQYF
TRBD2	few	TRBJ2-1	TRBV6-6	TGTGCCAGCAGCAACCGGGGGGGGACCTACAATGAGCAGTTCTTC	CASSNRGGTYNEQFF
TRBD1	few	TRBJ2-1	TRBV4-3	TGCGCCAGCAGCGAAGGGACAGGGGGATCCAATGAGCAGTTCTTC	CASSEGTGGSNEQFF
NA	NA	TRBJ1-1	TRBV25-1	TGTGCCAGCAGTGAATCCGGATTTTTGAACACTGAAGCTTTCTTT	CASSESGFLNTEAFF
NA	few	TRBJ1-5	TRBV4-1	TGCGCCAGCAGCCAAGATGGGGGCCAGGGAACGTATAGCAATCAGCCCCAGCATTTT	CASSQDGGQGTYSNQPQHF
NA	many	TRBJ2-3	TRBV7-2	TGTGCCAGCAGCTCCGTCGGACGTAGCACAGATACGCAGTATTTT	CASSSVGRSTDTQYF
TRBD1	few	TRBJ1-5	TRBV28	TGTGCCAGCAGTTTTTGGCTCAGGGGGAATCAGCCCCAGCATTTT	CASSFWLRGNQPQHF
NA	NA	TRBJ1-1	TRBV20-1	TGCAGTGCTAGTGTTCAGGAACTGAGGACTGAAGCTTTCTTT	CSASVQELRTEAFF
NA	NA	TRBJ2-1	TRBV14	TGTGCCAGCAGCCACGGACTCGAGGGAGAAAATGAGCAGTTCTTC	CASSHGLEGENEQFF
TRBD2	NA	TRBJ2-7	TRBV4-2	TGTGCCAGCAGCCATGCTAGTCTAGCGGAAGCCTACGAGCAGTACTTC	CASSHASLAEAYEQYF
TRBD1	NA	TRBJ1-2	TRBV7-2	TGTGCCAGCAGCTACGGGACAGGGGGATTGGGCGGCTACACCTTC	CASSYGTGGLGGYTF
NA	NA	TRBJ2-1	TRBV5-1	TGCGCCAGCAGCTTGGACCCGGGGATATACAATGAGCAGTTCTTC	CASSLDPGIYNEQFF
TRBD1	NA	TRBJ2-3	TRBV7-6	TGTGCCAGCAGCTTCTACGGGACAGAGGAAACAGATACGCAGTATTTT	CASSFYGTEETDTQYF
TRBD1	few	TRBJ2-7	TRBV5-1	TGCGCCAGCAGCTTCGGACAGGGGGAGACCTACGAGCAGTACTTC	CASSFGQGETYEQYF
NA	few	TRBJ2-5	TRBV7-6	TGTGCCAGCAGCTTAGCTGGGCGGGCCCAGTACTTC	CASSLAGRAQYF
TRBD2	few	TRBJ2-1	TRBV27	TGTGCCAGCAGTTTAGGTGCGGGGGGGACCTACAATGAGCAGTTCTTC	CASSLGAGGTYNEQFF
NA	once	TRBJ2-1	TRBV27	TGTGCCAGCAGTTTTTGGGGTCCTGGGGGGTTCCCGTACAATGAGCAGTTCTTC	CASSFWGPGGFPYNEQFF
NA	NA	TRBJ2-2	TRBV7-6	TGTGCCAGCAGCCCCAAGGGGTACACCGGGGAGCTGTTTTTT	CASSPKGYTGELFF
TRBD1	few	TRBJ2-4	TRBV7-8	TGTGCCAGCAGCTTAGGGAGCGAGGGGGCTAGTTTC	CASSLGSEGASF
NA	many	TRBJ1-1	TRBV6-1	TGTGCCAGCTTGGGGACTGGCCGTTGGGGCACTGAAGCTTTCTTT	CASLGTGRWGTEAFF
NA	many	TRBJ2-5	TRBV7-8	TGTGCCAGCAGCTTAGAGATCCGGAAAGAGACCCAGTACTTC	CASSLEIRKETQYF
TRBD1	NA	TRBJ1-1	TRBV7-6	TGTGCCAGCAGCTTAGCCGGACAGGAAGGTGACACTGAAGCTTTCTTT	CASSLAGQEGDTEAFF
NA	few	TRBJ2-3	TRBV6-5	TGTGCCAGCAGTTATTGGCGCAGCACAGATACGCAGTATTTT	CASSYWRSTDTQYF
NA	few	TRBJ2-5	TRBV29-1	TGCAGCGTTGACGAACGGAACCCCAGGGAAGGGACCCAGTACTTC	CSVDERNPREGTQYF
TRBD2	many	TRBJ2-1	TRBV12-3/TRBV12-4	TGTGCCAGCAGACTAGCGGGGGGTTCCTACAATGAGCAGTTCTTC	CASRLAGGSYNEQFF